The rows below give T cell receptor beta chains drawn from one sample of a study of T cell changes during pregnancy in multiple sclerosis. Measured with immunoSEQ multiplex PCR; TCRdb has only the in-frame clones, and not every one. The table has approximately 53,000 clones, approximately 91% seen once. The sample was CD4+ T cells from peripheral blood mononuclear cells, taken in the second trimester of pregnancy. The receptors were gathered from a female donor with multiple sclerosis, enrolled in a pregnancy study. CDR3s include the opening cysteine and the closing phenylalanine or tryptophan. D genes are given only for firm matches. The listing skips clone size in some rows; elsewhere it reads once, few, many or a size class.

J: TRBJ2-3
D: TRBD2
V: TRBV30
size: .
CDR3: CAWIVAGRGADTQYF
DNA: TGTGCCTGGATTGTAGCGGGCAGAGGGGCAGATACGCAGTATTTT

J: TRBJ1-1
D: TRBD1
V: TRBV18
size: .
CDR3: CASSRGTGGTGEAFF
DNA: TGTGCCAGCTCACGCGGGACAGGGGGAACGGGTGAAGCTTTCTTT

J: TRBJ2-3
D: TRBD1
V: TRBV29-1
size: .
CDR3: CSVETGAGTQYF
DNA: TGCAGCGTGGAGACAGGGGCCGGTACGCAGTATTTT

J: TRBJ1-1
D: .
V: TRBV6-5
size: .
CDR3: CASSRDKNTEAFF
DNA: TGTGCCAGCAGCCGGGACAAGAACACTGAAGCTTTCTTT

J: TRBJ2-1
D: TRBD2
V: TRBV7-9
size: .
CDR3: CASSFDRLRLAVIF
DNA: TGTGCCAGCAGCTTTGATCGTCTTCGACTAGCGGTGATCTTC

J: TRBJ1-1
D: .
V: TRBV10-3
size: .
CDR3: CAITMGQGNTEAFF
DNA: TGTGCCATCACTATGGGGCAGGGGAACACTGAAGCTTTCTTT

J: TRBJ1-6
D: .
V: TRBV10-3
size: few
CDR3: CAIRPGVQGSPLHF
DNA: TGTGCCATCAGGCCGGGAGTTCAAGGATCACCCCTCCACTTT

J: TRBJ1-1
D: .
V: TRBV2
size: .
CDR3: CASSVFPGLNTEAFF
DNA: TGTGCCAGCAGTGTCTTTCCAGGGTTGAACACTGAAGCTTTCTTT

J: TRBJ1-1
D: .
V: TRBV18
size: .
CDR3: CASSRTAPGTEAFF
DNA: TGTGCCAGCTCACGTACGGCACCGGGGACTGAAGCTTTCTTT

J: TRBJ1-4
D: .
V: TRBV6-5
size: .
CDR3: CASGRNEKLFF
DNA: TGTGCCAGCGGCAGAAATGAAAAACTGTTTTTT

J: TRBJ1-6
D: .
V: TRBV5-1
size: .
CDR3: CASARDKNNSPLHF
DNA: TGCGCCAGCGCCCGGGACAAGAATAATTCACCCCTCCACTTT

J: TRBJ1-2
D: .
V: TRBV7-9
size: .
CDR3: CASSPYLGPLVPGSGYTF
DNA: TGTGCCAGCAGCCCCTATCTCGGTCCATTAGTACCCGGGTCTGGCTACACCTTC

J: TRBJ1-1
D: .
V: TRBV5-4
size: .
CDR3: CASSLIGGTEAFF
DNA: TGTGCCAGCAGCTTGATAGGGGGCACTGAAGCTTTCTTT

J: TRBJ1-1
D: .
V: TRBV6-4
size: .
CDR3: CASSLTGTPPSLPFF
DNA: TGTGCCAGCAGTCTGACCGGGACTCCCCCGAGCCTACCTTTCTTT

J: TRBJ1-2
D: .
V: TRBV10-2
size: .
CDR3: CASSDGYGYTF
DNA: TGCGCCAGCAGTGACGGCTATGGCTACACCTTC

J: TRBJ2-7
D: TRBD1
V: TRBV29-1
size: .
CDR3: CSVEGGTGPYEQYF
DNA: TGCAGCGTTGAAGGGGGGACAGGCCCCTACGAGCAGTACTTC

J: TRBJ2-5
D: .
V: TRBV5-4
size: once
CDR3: CASSSKGAGRETQYF
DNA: TGTGCCAGCAGCTCTAAAGGGGCAGGGCGGGAGACCCAGTACTTC